This is a list of T cell receptor beta chains from one sample in a study of post-analysis software for immune sequencing data. Via MiXCR, TCRdb re-called the PCR reads, giving one row per CDR3 protein. The sample yields 500,000 to 600,000 distinct CDR3 sequences, about 40% seen once. The sequenced sample consisted of blood. All receptors derive from a girl under 18 with multiple sclerosis. Both conserved end residues are part of each CDR3. The D gene is left open where the match is weak. Some rows have no size entry. The others give once, few or many, or a class for an expanded clone.

cdr3_nt cdr3_aa j_call v_call d_call clone_size
TGCGCCAGCAGCTCATGGGGGGCTGGCGAGCAGTACTTC CASSSWGAGEQYF TRBJ2-7 TRBV5-1 NA NA
TGTGCCAGCAGTTTATGGGGCAGGGGAGGGATGATGGTGAACACTGAAGCTTTCTTT CASSLWGRGGMMVNTEAFF TRBJ1-1 TRBV27 NA few
TGCAGTGCTAGAGTGAAAGGGCTAGCGGATTTCTGGGGGACAGATACGCAGTATTTT CSARVKGLADFWGTDTQYF TRBJ2-3 TRBV20-1 TRBD2 few
TGTGCCAGCAGTTCCCCGGGGATAGACAATGAGCAGTTCTTC CASSSPGIDNEQFF TRBJ2-1 TRBV28 NA few
TGTGCCAGCACCCCCGGGTCCGGGACTAGCACAGATACGCAGTATTTT CASTPGSGTSTDTQYF TRBJ2-3 TRBV12-3/TRBV12-4 NA few
TGTACCAGCGGGGGAGTCATCACAGATACGCAGTATTTT CTSGGVITDTQYF TRBJ2-3 TRBV13 TRBD2 few
TGCAGTGCTAGCCGAAGCGGGGCTCTCTCCTACGAGCAGTACTTC CSASRSGALSYEQYF TRBJ2-7 TRBV20-1 TRBD2 NA
TGTGCCAGCAGAAGGGGGCCCGGACCGTACAATGAGCAGTTCTTC CASRRGPGPYNEQFF TRBJ2-1 TRBV6-5 TRBD1 few
TGCAGCGTTGATAATGTGTCAGGGGGGTCCTACGAGCAGTACTTC CSVDNVSGGSYEQYF TRBJ2-7 TRBV29-1 NA NA
TGTGCCACCAGCAGAGACAGGAGCAATCAGCCCCAGCATTTT CATSRDRSNQPQHF TRBJ1-5 TRBV15 NA NA
TGTGCCATCAGTGATTTATACGAGCAGTACTTC CAISDLYEQYF TRBJ2-7 TRBV10-3 NA NA
TGTGCCAGCAGCTTGTACCCTGTGGCAGGGCCTACTAATGAAAAACTGTATTTT CASSLYPVAGPTNEKLYF TRBJ1-4 TRBV5-5 NA NA
TGTGCCAGCAGTTCCCGCCCTAGATTGTTGTTCGTCCGGCCAGATACGCAGTATTTT CASSSRPRLLFVRPDTQYF TRBJ2-3 TRBV6-5 NA few
TGCAGTGCTCCGTGGGAGCCCTATGGCTACACCTTC CSAPWEPYGYTF TRBJ1-2 TRBV20-1 NA NA
TGCAGCGTCCGACAGAGGCAAGAGACCCAGTACTTC CSVRQRQETQYF TRBJ2-5 TRBV29-1 NA NA
TGTGCCAGCGAAAGCAGGGTTAGGAACACTGAAGCTTTCTTT CASESRVRNTEAFF TRBJ1-1 TRBV6-5 NA NA
TGCGCCAGCAGCAAGGACAGGGGGCCTGGCTACACCTTC CASSKDRGPGYTF TRBJ1-2 TRBV5-1 TRBD1 NA
TGTGCCAGCAGTTTAGTAGTATGGGGACAGGGCTACGAGCAGTACTTC CASSLVVWGQGYEQYF TRBJ2-7 TRBV12-3/TRBV12-4 TRBD1 NA
TGTGCCGGCAGCTTCAGACTAGCGGACAATGAGCAGTTCTTC CAGSFRLADNEQFF TRBJ2-1 TRBV7-8 TRBD2 NA
TGTGCCAGCAGCGGCCCCGGGACAGCCTACGAGCAGTACTTC CASSGPGTAYEQYF TRBJ2-7 TRBV9 TRBD1 few
TGCGCCAGCAGCCTCGAGATGAGCTATGGCTACACCTTC CASSLEMSYGYTF TRBJ1-2 TRBV4-1 NA few
TGTGCCAGCAGTTTATCACAGGGCTCCTACGAGCAGTACTTC CASSLSQGSYEQYF TRBJ2-7 TRBV27 NA many
TGTGCTAGTGGTTTGTACAGCGGTGGGACTGAAGCTTTCTTT CASGLYSGGTEAFF TRBJ1-1 TRBV12-5 NA NA
TGCAGCGTTGTGGCAGCTAACTATGGCTACACCTTC CSVVAANYGYTF TRBJ1-2 TRBV29-1 NA NA
TGCAGCGTGCCGGTCGACTCTGGGGCCAACGTCCTGACTTTC CSVPVDSGANVLTF TRBJ2-6 TRBV29-1 NA few
TGTGCCGGCAGCTTAAGGACTACGGGGGCTAATGAGCAGTTCTTC CAGSLRTTGANEQFF TRBJ2-1 TRBV7-2 NA NA
TGCGCCAGCAGCTTGGAGGTGACAGGGGTTGACTATGGCTACACCTTC CASSLEVTGVDYGYTF TRBJ1-2 TRBV5-6 TRBD1 NA
TGTGCCAGCAGCTCGGAACTTGCAACTAATGAAAAACTGTTTTTT CASSSELATNEKLFF TRBJ1-4 TRBV7-2 NA NA
TGCGCCAGCAGCCACAAAAAGACTAGCTTGGCTGAGCAGTTCTTC CASSHKKTSLAEQFF TRBJ2-1 TRBV5-1 TRBD2 NA
TGCAGCGTTGGGGCTCAGGGGGGGTCCTACGAGCAGTACTTC CSVGAQGGSYEQYF TRBJ2-7 TRBV29-1 NA NA
TGTGCCAGCAGCCATTTCGGGGGGTCAGGTTACAATGAGCAGTTCTTC CASSHFGGSGYNEQFF TRBJ2-1 TRBV28 TRBD2 few
TGTGCCAGCAGCGGGGGGGAAGACAATGAGCGGTTCTTC CASSGGEDNERFF TRBJ2-1 TRBV9 NA NA
TGTGCCAGCAGCTGGGCGGGGTCCTCCTACGAGCAGTACTTC CASSWAGSSYEQYF TRBJ2-7 TRBV12-3/TRBV12-4 NA few
TGCAGTGCGACGGGACAGGGTCAGTTTGGCTACACCTTC CSATGQGQFGYTF TRBJ1-2 TRBV20-1 TRBD1 NA
TGTGCCAGCAGCTTAGGGGGACTAGCCAATGAGCAGTTCTTC CASSLGGLANEQFF TRBJ2-1 TRBV7-2 TRBD2 NA
TGTGCCAGCAGCTTAGGGGCTAGCGGGGGCTACTACGAGCAGTACTTC CASSLGASGGYYEQYF TRBJ2-7 TRBV7-8 TRBD2 few
TGTGCCAGCAAGCGGGAGGGCGCAGATACGCAGTATTTT CASKREGADTQYF TRBJ2-3 TRBV6-5 TRBD2 few
TGTGCCAGCAGCCAGACAGGGGGCCCACCTGGCTACACCTTC CASSQTGGPPGYTF TRBJ1-2 TRBV5-6 TRBD1 NA
TGTGCCATCAGTGGGAGGGGGACCCAAGAGACCCAGTACTTC CAISGRGTQETQYF TRBJ2-5 TRBV10-3 NA few
TGTGCCAGCACCGAGGGGAGCGGGAGCACAGATACGCAGTATTTT CASTEGSGSTDTQYF TRBJ2-3 TRBV3-1 NA many
TGCAGTGCTAGAAGGGGTCAGGGATTCGGGGAGCTGTTTTTT CSARRGQGFGELFF TRBJ2-2 TRBV20-1 NA once
TGTGCCAGCGCCCCCTTTATGCGGGGCGAGCAGTACTTC CASAPFMRGEQYF TRBJ2-7 TRBV6-5 NA few
TGTGCCAGCAGCAAAAGGCGGGGTCTAGCGGGGGACCAAGAGACCCAGTACTTC CASSKRRGLAGDQETQYF TRBJ2-5 TRBV7-6 TRBD2 few
TGTGCCAGCAGCCGGGGGACACTAGCGGGACTCGAGCAGTACTTC CASSRGTLAGLEQYF TRBJ2-7 TRBV3-1 TRBD2 NA
TGTGCCAGCAGCGTAGTCGGGACGGTAGACGGCTACACCTTC CASSVVGTVDGYTF TRBJ1-2 TRBV9 NA NA
TGCAGTGCAACGACTGACGCCTACGAGCAGTACTTC CSATTDAYEQYF TRBJ2-7 TRBV20-1 NA NA
TGCAGTGCTAGAGAGAACAGGGGGGAGACCCAGTACTTC CSARENRGETQYF TRBJ2-5 TRBV20-1 TRBD1 NA
TGCAGTGCTAGAGATTTTATATCCGGGCAGACCCAGTACTTC CSARDFISGQTQYF TRBJ2-5 TRBV20-1 NA NA
TGTGCCAGCAGCCTTGGACAGGTGCAGGGCTACACCTTC CASSLGQVQGYTF TRBJ1-2 TRBV3-1 TRBD1 NA
TGTGCCAGCAGTGAATGGGGGGGCGAGATTGAAGCTTTCTTT CASSEWGGEIEAFF TRBJ1-1 TRBV2 NA NA
TGTGCCAGCTCACCACCGACAGTTTCCTATGGCTACACCTTC CASSPPTVSYGYTF TRBJ1-2 TRBV18 NA NA
TGCGCCAGCAGCCCCTCCCCGGGGACTAACTATGGCTACACCTTC CASSPSPGTNYGYTF TRBJ1-2 TRBV5-1 NA NA
TGCGCCAGCAGCCGATCAGCCGGAGGGCTCGAGGCCCAGTACTTC CASSRSAGGLEAQYF TRBJ2-5 TRBV7-2 NA once
TGTGCCAGCAGCCCCCGTGGAGGCTACGAGCAGTACTTC CASSPRGGYEQYF TRBJ2-7 TRBV3-1 NA many
TGTGCCAGCAGCGGATGGACTAGCGGGGGGGAGAGCTCCTACAATGAGCAGTTCTTC CASSGWTSGGESSYNEQFF TRBJ2-1 TRBV7-9 TRBD2 NA
TGCAGTGCTAGTCAGGGGGAAGAGACCCAGTACTTC CSASQGEETQYF TRBJ2-5 TRBV20-1 TRBD1 once
TGTGCCAGCAGTTCGGACAGGGTTCGACCCTACGAGCAGTACTTC CASSSDRVRPYEQYF TRBJ2-7 TRBV7-8 TRBD1 NA
TGCAGTGCTAGAGATGCGGGAGGAGAGACCCAGTACTTC CSARDAGGETQYF TRBJ2-5 TRBV20-1 TRBD2 NA
TGTGCCAGCAGTTCTGGAGGAGGCGGCTACACCTTC CASSSGGGGYTF TRBJ1-2 TRBV12-3/TRBV12-4 NA few